The following is a T cell receptor beta chain sequence with its context. The entry originates in a study of blood T cell repertoires in COVID-19. As for the study in general: Samples representing acute and convalescent COVID-19 were sourced from the United States, Italy and Spain.

This CDR3 spans 14 amino acids. CDR1 SGHTA and CDR2 FQGNSA come from the germline V gene. The V end was cut by 5 bases, the J end by 1 base, with 12 bases between. Profiled with immunoSEQ multiplex PCR; TCRdb holds only in-frame clones, not every one. The sample lists about 160,000 clones; 65% to 90% were seen once. Source material: peripheral blood. This TCR came from an older man with acute or convalescent COVID-19. The V call is TRBV7-2, the J call TRBJ2-7; no definite D call. CDR3 DNA: TGTGCCAGCAGCCCCCTAATCAATTCCTACGAGCAGTACTTC. It is translated as CASSPLINSYEQYF.